Sequencing of this T cell receptor (beta chain) was carried out in a study of early T cells in non-severe SARS-CoV-2 infection. At the level of the study: Sequencing was performed on bulk RNA from unsorted whole blood, leaving chains unpaired. Study-level findings and limits: Anti-spike CD8 responses were favored by VDJdb matching, which missed private and CD4 specificities.

On this clonotype: What it binds is not known. One junction end disagrees with the germline gene, perhaps due to a read error.

TCRdb fed the 5' RACE reads into MiXCR, producing one record per CDR3 protein. The repertoire holds more than 60,000 distinct CDR3 sequences, with about an eighth as singletons. Germline assignment: CDR1 MNHNS and CDR2 SASEGT. This CDR3 spans 11 amino acids. The source was whole blood, collected at baseline. V and J are TRBV6-1 and TRBJ2-7; D may be TRBD1 (6 bases). The receptor's source is an adult who was a healthcare worker with PCR-confirmed SARS-CoV-2 infection or an uninfected control (not recorded which). The CDR3 protein is CASSGQGRGNF. CDR3 nucleotide sequence: TGTGCCAGCAGTGGGCAGGGCAGGGGAAACTTC.